This T cell receptor (beta chain) emerged from a study of siplizumab effects on memory and regulatory T cells. Here immunoSEQ multiplex PCR was the method, and the copy in TCRdb shows in-frame clones only, minus some. Of roughly 69,000 clones in the sample, around four fifths were seen once. This TCR came from a human donor in good health. Specimen: memory CD4+ T cells sorted from blood.

DNA for the CDR3: TGTGCCAGCTCGCCGGGACAGGGGTACTATGGCTACACCTTC. This gives the protein CASSPGQGYYGYTF. The chain is built from TRBV18 and TRBJ1-2; 10 bases are shared with TRBD1. The germline gives CDR1 KGHSH, CDR2 LQKENI. The CDR3 has 14 residues. V trimming: 6 bases; J trimming: 3 bases; junction bases outside the gene matches: 4. Filled out from reference TRBV18 and TRBJ1-2, the complete variable domain reads NAGVMQNPRHLVRRRGQEARLRCSPMKGHSHVYWYRQLPEEGLKFMVYLQKENIIDESGMPKERFSAEFPKEGPSILRIQQVVRGDSAAYFCASSPGQGYYGYTFGSGTRLTVV.